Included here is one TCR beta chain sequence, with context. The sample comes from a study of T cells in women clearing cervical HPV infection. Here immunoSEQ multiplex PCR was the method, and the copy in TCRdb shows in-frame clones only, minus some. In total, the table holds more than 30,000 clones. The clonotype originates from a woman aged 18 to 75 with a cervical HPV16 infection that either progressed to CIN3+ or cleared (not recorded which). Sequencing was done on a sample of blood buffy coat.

CDR3 region: CARHRGPLPNSPLHF. Incomplete CDR3 DNA: TGTGCCAGACACAGGGGGCCCCTCCCCAATTCACCC. The J gene is TRBJ1-6, the V gene TRBV2, with 9 bases that match TRBD1. The read gets to within 3 residues of the CDR3 end, and the germline J gene fills in the rest. The CDR3 runs 15 residues. The trim removed 9 bases at V and 7 bases at J, leaving 10 bases unmatched. Germline CDR1 reads SNHLY; CDR2 reads FYNNEI.